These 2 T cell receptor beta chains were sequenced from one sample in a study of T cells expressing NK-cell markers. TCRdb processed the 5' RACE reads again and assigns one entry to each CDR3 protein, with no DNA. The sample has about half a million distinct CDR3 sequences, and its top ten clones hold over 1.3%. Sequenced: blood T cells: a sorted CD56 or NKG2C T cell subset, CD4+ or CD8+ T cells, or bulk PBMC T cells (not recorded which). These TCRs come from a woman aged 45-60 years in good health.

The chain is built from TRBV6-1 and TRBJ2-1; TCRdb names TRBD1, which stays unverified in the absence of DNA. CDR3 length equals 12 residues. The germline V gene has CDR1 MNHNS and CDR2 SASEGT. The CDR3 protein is CASSDPSDEQFF.

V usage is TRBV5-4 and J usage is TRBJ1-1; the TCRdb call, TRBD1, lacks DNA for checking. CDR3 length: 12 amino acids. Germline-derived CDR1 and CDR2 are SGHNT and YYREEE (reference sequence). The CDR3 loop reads CASREGHREAFF.